The 9 T cell receptor beta chains below were found in one sample sequenced in a study of blood T cell repertoires in COVID-19. Produced via immunoSEQ multiplex PCR; TCRdb's table is partial and in-frame only. The sample lists about 180,000 clones, approximately 85% occurring once. The sample comprised peripheral blood. These receptors all stem from a human donor with active or convalescent COVID-19. The donor label of this sample is uncertain.

This clone was counted once. The chain joins TRBV28 to TRBJ1-5; the D is unclear. This CDR3 comprises 15 residues. The V end was cut by 7 bases, the J end by 5 bases, with 18 bases between. Germline V gene lookup returns CDR1 MDHEN and CDR2 SYDVKM. In nucleotides, the CDR3 is TGTGCCAGCATCTTGGGTGTGGCGGGATATCAGCCCCAGCATTTT. Residues: CASILGVAGYQPQHF.

This chain joins TRBV3-1 (or the pseudogene TRBV3-2) and TRBJ1-4, with D possibly TRBD1 on 5 matching bases. Trimming took 2 bases from V and 4 from J, leaving 20 bases between them. Germline CDR1 is LGHDT and CDR2 is YNNKEL (reference sequence). The CDR3 consists of 18 residues. Here the CDR3 DNA reads TGTGCCAGCAGCCAAAACCCCTTTTCGACAGACCGTAATGAAAAACTGTTTTTT. Protein sequence: CASSQNPFSTDRNEKLFF.

The V gene is TRBV12-5, the J gene TRBJ2-7; D unclear. V gave up 7 bases and J gave up 0 bases, with 10 bases separating them. CDR1 is LGHNT, CDR2 FRNRAP, per germline. CDR3 length equals 13 residues. CDR3 in DNA: TGTGCTAGTGCCCTACCTAGCTCCTACGAGCAGTACTTC. It translates to CASALPSSYEQYF.

The J gene is TRBJ2-4, the V gene TRBV19, with D possibly TRBD2 on 7 matching bases. Trimming stripped 6 bases from V and 8 bases from J, with 17 bases between. This CDR3 spans 14 amino acids. Germline V gene sequence: CDR1 LNHDA, CDR2 SQIVND (reference sequence). This CDR3 reads CASRNRGGEDIQYF. The CDR3 DNA follows: TGTGCCAGTAGGAATAGGGGGGGGGAGGACATTCAGTACTTC.

The genes are TRBV14 and TRBJ1-3; tentative D call: TRBD1 (6 bases). This CDR3 comprises 16 residues. Germline values: CDR1 SGHDN, CDR2 FVKESK. Between the trimmed V and J ends, which lost 1 base and 0 bases, there was a span of 10 bases. The CDR3: CASSQGTASSGNTIYF. Written as DNA, the CDR3 is TGTGCCAGCAGCCAAGGGACAGCTAGCTCTGGAAACACCATATATTTT.

The chain is built from TRBV20-1 and TRBJ2-1; 8 positions match TRBD1. V shed 3 bases and J 6 bases; nucleotides not matched to a gene: 16. Germline V gene sequence: CDR1 DFQATT, CDR2 SNEGSKA (reference sequence). The CDR3 length is 17 residues. CDR3 loop: CSASVRGRQTGFNEQFF. The DNA of the CDR3 is TGCAGTGCTAGTGTCAGGGGGCGTCAGACGGGGTTCAATGAGCAGTTCTTC.

This sequence joins TRBV19 and TRBJ1-5; D is undetermined. The CDR3 extends over 14 amino acids. Germline V gene lookup returns CDR1 LNHDA and CDR2 SQIVND (reference sequence). Trimming cost V 3 bases and J 4 bases, with 10 bases left between them. The CDR3 reads CASSMGRGNQPQHF. CDR3 bases: TGTGCCAGTAGTATGGGCAGAGGGAATCAGCCCCAGCATTTT.

The genes are TRBV7-9 and TRBJ2-2, with 7 bases lining up with TRBD2. Germline CDR1 is SEHNR and CDR2 is FQNEAQ (reference sequence). Losses at the gene ends were 4 bases for V and 2 bases for J; bases not matched to a gene: 10. The CDR3 has 17 amino acids. CDR3 in DNA: TGTGCCAGCAGCTCCCATTCGGGAGGAACAAACACCGGGGAGCTGTTTTTT. Its protein product is CASSSHSGGTNTGELFF.

The chain joins TRBV5-1 to TRBJ2-5; D possibly corresponds to TRBD2 (5 bases). CDR1 SGHRS and CDR2 YFSETQ come from the germline V gene. The CDR3 runs to 15 residues. Deletions cut 3 bases from V and 4 bases from J, with 16 bases between. CDR3 coding DNA: TGCGCCAGCAGCTACGGCGCAGCGGCGGGAGAGACCCAGTACTTC. It is translated as CASSYGAAAGETQYF.